This T cell receptor (beta chain) was identified in a study of patients and donors after allogeneic stem cell transplantation. TCRdb re-derived calls from the RT-PCR reads in MiXCR, one entry per CDR3 protein. There are 800,000 to 1,000,000 distinct CDR3 sequences in the sample; roughly 18% occur only once, and roughly 6% lies in the top ten. The table lists this clonotype with a few counts. Trimming cost V 5 bases and J 5 bases; bases outside gene matches: 8. Germline values: CDR1 SGHTA, CDR2 FQGTGA. CDR3 size: 15 residues. Sequenced sample: blood, either unsorted or a sorted T cell fraction (not recorded which). The rearrangement links TRBV7-3 to TRBJ2-2; TRBD1 matches 7 bases. This sequence was found in a human donor who was either an allogeneic HSCT recipient or a stem cell or donor lymphocyte infusion donor (not recorded which). It is not recorded whose cells these are; they may come from a transplant donor. The CDR3 region has the DNA TGTGCCAGCAGCCCCCAGGGGGTCTCAACCGGGGAGCTGTTTTTT. Amino acids: CASSPQGVSTGELFF.